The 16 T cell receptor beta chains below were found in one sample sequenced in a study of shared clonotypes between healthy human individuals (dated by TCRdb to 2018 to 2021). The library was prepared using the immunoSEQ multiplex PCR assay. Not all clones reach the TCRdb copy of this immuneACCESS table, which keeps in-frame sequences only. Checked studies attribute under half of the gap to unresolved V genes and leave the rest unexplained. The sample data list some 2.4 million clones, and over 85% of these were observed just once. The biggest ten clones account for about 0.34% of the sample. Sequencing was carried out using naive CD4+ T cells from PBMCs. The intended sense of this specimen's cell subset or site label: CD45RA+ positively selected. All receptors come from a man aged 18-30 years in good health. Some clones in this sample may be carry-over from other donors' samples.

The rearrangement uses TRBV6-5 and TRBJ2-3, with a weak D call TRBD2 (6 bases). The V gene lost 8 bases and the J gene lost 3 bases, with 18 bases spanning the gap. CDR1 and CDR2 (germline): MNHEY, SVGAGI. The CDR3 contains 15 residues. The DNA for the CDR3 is TGTGCCAGCTCGTCGGACCTAAGCGGGACAGATACGCAGTATTTT. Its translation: CASSSDLSGTDTQYF.

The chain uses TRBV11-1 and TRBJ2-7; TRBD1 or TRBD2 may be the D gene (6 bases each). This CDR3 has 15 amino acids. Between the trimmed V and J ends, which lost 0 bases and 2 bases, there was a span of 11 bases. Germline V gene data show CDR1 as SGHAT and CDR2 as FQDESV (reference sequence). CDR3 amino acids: CASSLAGGLAYEQYF. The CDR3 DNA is TGTGCCAGCAGCTTAGCAGGGGGACTGGCCTACGAGCAGTACTTC.

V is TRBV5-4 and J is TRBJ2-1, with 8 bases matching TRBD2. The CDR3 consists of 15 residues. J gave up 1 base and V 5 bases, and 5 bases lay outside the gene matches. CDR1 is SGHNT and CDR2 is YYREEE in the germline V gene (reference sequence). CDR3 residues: CASRSAGGSYNEQFF. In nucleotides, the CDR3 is TGTGCCAGCAGAAGTGCGGGGGGATCCTACAATGAGCAGTTCTTC. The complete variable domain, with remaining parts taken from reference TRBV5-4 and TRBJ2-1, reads ETGVTQSPTHLIKTRGQQVTLRCSSQSGHNTVSWYQQALGQGPQFIFQYYREEENGRGNFPPRFSGLQFPNYSSELNVNALELDDSALYLCASRSAGGSYNEQFFGPGTRLTVL.

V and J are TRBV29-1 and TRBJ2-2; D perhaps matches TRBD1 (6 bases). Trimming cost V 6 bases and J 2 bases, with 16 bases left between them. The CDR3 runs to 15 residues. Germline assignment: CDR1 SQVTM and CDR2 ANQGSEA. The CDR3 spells CSVTNRDRNTGELFF. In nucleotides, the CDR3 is TGCAGCGTAACGAACAGGGACCGAAACACCGGGGAGCTGTTTTTT.

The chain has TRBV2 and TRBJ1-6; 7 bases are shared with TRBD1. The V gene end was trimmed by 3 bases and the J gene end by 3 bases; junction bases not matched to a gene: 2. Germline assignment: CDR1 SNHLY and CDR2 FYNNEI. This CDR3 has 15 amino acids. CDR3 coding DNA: TGTGCCAGCAGTGATGGGACAGTCTATAATTCACCCCTCCACTTT. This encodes CASSDGTVYNSPLHF.

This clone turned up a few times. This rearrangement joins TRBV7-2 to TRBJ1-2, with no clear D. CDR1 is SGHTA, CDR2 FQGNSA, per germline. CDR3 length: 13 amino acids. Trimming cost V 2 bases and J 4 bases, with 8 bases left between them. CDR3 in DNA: TGTGCCAGCAGCTTACTTCACGGCTATGGCTACACCTTC. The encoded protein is CASSLLHGYGYTF.

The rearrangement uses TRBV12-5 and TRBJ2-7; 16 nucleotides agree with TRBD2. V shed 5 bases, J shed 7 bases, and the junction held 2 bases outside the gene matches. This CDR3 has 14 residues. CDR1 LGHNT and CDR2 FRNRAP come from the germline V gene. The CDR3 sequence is CASGLGLAGGEQYF. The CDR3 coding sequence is TGTGCTAGTGGTCTGGGACTAGCGGGAGGGGAGCAGTACTTC.

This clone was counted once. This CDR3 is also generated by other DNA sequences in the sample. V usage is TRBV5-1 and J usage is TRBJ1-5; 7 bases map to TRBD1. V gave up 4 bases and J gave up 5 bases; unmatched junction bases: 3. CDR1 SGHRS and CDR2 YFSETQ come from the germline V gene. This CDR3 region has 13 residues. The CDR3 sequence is CASSDTGDQPQHF. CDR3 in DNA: TGCGCCAGCAGCGACACAGGGGATCAGCCCCAGCATTTT.

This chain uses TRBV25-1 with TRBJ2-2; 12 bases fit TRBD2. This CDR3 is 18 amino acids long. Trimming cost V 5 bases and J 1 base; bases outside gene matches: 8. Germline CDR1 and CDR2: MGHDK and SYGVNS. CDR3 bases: TGTGCCAGCAGTTGGCCCCAGGGACTAGCGGGGAACACCGGGGAGCTGTTTTTT. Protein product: CASSWPQGLAGNTGELFF.

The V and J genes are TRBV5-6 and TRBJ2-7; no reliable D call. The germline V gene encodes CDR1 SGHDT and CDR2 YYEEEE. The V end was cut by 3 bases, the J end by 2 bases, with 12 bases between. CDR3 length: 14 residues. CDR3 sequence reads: CASSYGPAPYEQYF. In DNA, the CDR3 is TGTGCCAGCAGCTATGGACCCGCACCCTACGAGCAGTACTTC.

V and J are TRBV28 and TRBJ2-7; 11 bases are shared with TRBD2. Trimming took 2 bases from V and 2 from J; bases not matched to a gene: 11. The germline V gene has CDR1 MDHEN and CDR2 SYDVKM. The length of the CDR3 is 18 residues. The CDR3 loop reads CASSLPTGTSGVPYEQYF. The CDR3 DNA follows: TGTGCCAGCAGTTTACCTACCGGGACTAGCGGAGTCCCCTACGAGCAGTACTTC.

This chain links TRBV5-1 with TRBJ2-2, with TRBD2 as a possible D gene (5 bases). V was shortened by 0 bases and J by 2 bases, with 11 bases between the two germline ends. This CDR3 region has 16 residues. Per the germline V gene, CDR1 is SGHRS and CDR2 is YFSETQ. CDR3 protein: CASSLAGTRNTGELFF. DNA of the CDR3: TGCGCCAGCAGCTTGGCCGGTACTAGAAACACCGGGGAGCTGTTTTTT.

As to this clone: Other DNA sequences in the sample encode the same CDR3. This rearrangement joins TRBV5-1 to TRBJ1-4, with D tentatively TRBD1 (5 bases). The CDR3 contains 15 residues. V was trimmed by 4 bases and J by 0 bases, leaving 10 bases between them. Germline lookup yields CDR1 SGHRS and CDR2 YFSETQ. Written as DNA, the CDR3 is TGCGCCAGCAGCCCCGGGGCCGCAACTAATGAAAAACTGTTTTTT. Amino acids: CASSPGAATNEKLFF.

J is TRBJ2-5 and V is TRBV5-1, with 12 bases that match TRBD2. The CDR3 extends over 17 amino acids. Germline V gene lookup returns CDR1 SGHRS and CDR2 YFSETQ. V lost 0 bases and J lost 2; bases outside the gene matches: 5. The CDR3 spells CASSLGLTSGSQETQYF. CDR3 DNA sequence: TGCGCCAGCAGCTTGGGATTGACTAGCGGGAGTCAAGAGACCCAGTACTTC.

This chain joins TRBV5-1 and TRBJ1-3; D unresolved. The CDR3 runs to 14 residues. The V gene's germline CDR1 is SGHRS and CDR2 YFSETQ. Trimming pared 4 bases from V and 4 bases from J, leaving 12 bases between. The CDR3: CASSDASGGNTIYF. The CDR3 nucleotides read TGCGCCAGCAGCGATGCGAGCGGGGGAAACACCATATATTTT.

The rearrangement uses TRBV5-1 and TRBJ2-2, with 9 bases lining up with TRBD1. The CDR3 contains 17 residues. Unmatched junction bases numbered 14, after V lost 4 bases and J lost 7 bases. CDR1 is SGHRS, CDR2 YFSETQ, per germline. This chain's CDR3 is CASSPGKGTGLVGELFF. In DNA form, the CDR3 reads TGCGCCAGCAGCCCAGGAAAAGGGACAGGGTTGGTCGGGGAGCTGTTTTTT.